This entry concerns a single TCR beta chain. No antigen is known for it. The data stem from a study of cytomegalovirus exposure and HLA in healthy donors. Study-wide results and caveats: Later examination showed HLA-associated TCR beta chains had greater clonal expansion than equally common others.

The PCR was carried out with 60 Vbeta primers and 13 Jbeta primers. The repertoire was sequenced with immunoSEQ multiplex PCR; TCRdb's copy has only in-frame clones and lacks some. This table has some 150,000 clones, around 79% appearing once. There are 14 residues in the CDR3. Germline V gene data show CDR1 as MNHEY and CDR2 as SMNVEV (reference sequence). Trimming took 5 bases from V and 2 from J; bases not matched to a gene: 5. The source of this sequence is a man aged 35 to 55 in good health and CMV-seronegative. The chain combines TRBV27 with TRBJ1-2; 7 bases line up with TRBD1. The sample comprised PBMCs. CDR3 protein: CASSPSGQNYGYTF. For the CDR3, the DNA is TGTGCCAGCAGTCCCTCGGGACAGAACTATGGCTACACCTTC.